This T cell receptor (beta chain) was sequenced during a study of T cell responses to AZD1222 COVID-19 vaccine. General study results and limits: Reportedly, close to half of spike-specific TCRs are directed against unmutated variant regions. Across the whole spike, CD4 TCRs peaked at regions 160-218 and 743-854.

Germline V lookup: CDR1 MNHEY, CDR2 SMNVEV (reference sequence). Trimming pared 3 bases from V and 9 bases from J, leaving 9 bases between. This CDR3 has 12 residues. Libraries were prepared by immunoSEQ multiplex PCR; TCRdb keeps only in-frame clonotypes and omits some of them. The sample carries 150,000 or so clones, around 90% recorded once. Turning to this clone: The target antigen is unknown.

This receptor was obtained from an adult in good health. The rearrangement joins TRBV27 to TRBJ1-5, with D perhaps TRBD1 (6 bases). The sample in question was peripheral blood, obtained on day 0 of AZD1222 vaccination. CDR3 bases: TGTGCCAGCAGTTTCCAAGGGGGGCCCCAGCATTTT. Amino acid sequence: CASSFQGGPQHF.